The clone carrying this T cell receptor (beta chain) was counted only a few times. Its antigen is still unknown. Here immunoSEQ multiplex PCR was the method, and the copy in TCRdb shows in-frame clones only, minus some. The sample includes some 200,000 clones, more than 65% of them seen just once. The data were obtained in a study of cytotoxic CD8 clonotypes in ibrutinib-treated CLL. Study-wide context: Among the samples, the mean was approximately 260,000 productive templates and over 90,000 productive rearrangements. General study findings and limits: Upon ibrutinib response clonality rose, and upon progression it fell back toward baseline. With treatment, public clonotypes, which were uncommon, either contracted or remained stable.

This material consisted of PBMCs, taken after 12 months of ibrutinib treatment. The source of this sequence is a human donor with chronic lymphocytic leukemia.

CDR3 sequence: CARKDRERGGYTF. The DNA of the CDR3 is TGTGCCAGGAAAGACAGGGAAAGGGGCGGCTACACCTTC. J is TRBJ1-2 and V is TRBV7-2, with TRBD1 matching over 7 bases. With 9 bases clipped from V and 8 bases from J, the junction kept 12 bases outside the gene matches. Per germline, CDR1 SGHTA and CDR2 FQGNSA. The CDR3 consists of 13 residues. Supplemented by reference TRBV7-2 and TRBJ1-2, the full variable domain reads GAGVSQSPSNKVTEKGKDVELRCDPISGHTALYWYRQSLGQGLEFLIYFQGNSAPDKSGLPSDRFSAERTGGSVSTLTIQRTQQEDSAVYLCARKDRERGGYTFGSGTRLTVV.